This paragraph covers one T cell receptor beta chain sequence. Libraries were prepared by immunoSEQ multiplex PCR; TCRdb keeps only in-frame clonotypes and omits some of them. The sample comprises around 66,000 clones, roughly 89% of which are singletons, and 1% to 1.5% rests with the top ten. The data stem from a study of T cell changes during pregnancy in multiple sclerosis. The CDR3 consists of 14 residues. V was clipped by 4 bases and J by 2 bases; unmatched bases: 3. Germline CDR1 is ENHRY and CDR2 is SYGVKD. The sequencing used peripheral blood, collected after pregnancy. V gene TRBV10-3 combines with J gene TRBJ1-2; 8 bases are a match to TRBD1. This clonotype was sampled from a female donor in good health, enrolled as a control in a pregnancy study. CDR3 bases: TGTGCCATCAGTGGACAGGGGCTGAACTATGGCTACACCTTC. This gives the protein CAISGQGLNYGYTF.